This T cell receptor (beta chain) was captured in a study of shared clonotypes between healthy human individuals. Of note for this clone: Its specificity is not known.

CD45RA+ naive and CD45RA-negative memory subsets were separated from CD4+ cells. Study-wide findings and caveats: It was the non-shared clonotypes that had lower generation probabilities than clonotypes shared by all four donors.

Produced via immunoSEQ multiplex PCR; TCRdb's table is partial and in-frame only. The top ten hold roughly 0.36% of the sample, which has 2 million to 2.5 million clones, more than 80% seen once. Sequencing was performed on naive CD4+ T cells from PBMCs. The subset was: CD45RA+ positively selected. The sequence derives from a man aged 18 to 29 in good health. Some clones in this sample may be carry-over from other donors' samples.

The CDR3 bases are TGTGCCTGGAGTCGGCGGGGAAATCAGGCAGATACGCAGTATTTT. Protein sequence: CAWSRRGNQADTQYF. This chain connects TRBV30 to TRBJ2-3; D possibly corresponds to TRBD2 (6 bases). Germline V gene sequence: CDR1 GTSNPN, CDR2 SVGIG (reference sequence). The length of the CDR3 is 15 residues. The V end lost 2 bases, the J end lost 4 bases, and 16 bases lay between the germline ends. Using reference TRBV30 and TRBJ2-3 for the parts outside the CDR3, the full variable domain is SQTIHQWPATLVQPVGSPLSLECTVEGTSNPNLYWYRQAAGRGLQLLFYSVGIGQISSEVPQNLSASRPQDRQFILSSKKLLLSDSGFYLCAWSRRGNQADTQYFGPGTRLTVL.